The rows below give T cell receptor beta chains drawn from one sample of a study of T cells in Graves' hyperthyroidism and ophthalmopathy. MiXCR was run by TCRdb on the multiplex PCR reads, yielding one entry per CDR3 protein. The sample records 300,000 to 500,000 distinct CDR3 sequences, over 12% being singletons. Material for sequencing was blood. All receptors come from a man aged 45 to 65 with Graves' ophthalmopathy. Both conserved end residues are part of each CDR3. D genes are given only for firm matches. A clone size is listed for some rows: how often the clone was seen (once, few, many), or a class if it is expanded.

d_gene: TRBD1
v_gene: TRBV6-1
j_gene: TRBJ2-3
abundance: NA
CDR3nt: TGTGCCAGCAGTCCCGGGACAGGGAGTGCTAGCACAGATACGCAGTATTTT
CDR3aa: CASSPGTGSASTDTQYF

d_gene: NA
v_gene: TRBV3-1
j_gene: TRBJ1-2
abundance: many
CDR3nt: TGTGCCAGCAAGGGGGGGCTAGGAGAAGGCTATGGCTACACCTTC
CDR3aa: CASKGGLGEGYGYTF

d_gene: NA
v_gene: TRBV6-1
j_gene: TRBJ2-1
abundance: many
CDR3nt: TGTGCCAGCGGAAAGGGAGGCTCCTACAATGAGCAGTTCTTC
CDR3aa: CASGKGGSYNEQFF

d_gene: TRBD2
v_gene: TRBV5-8
j_gene: TRBJ2-1
abundance: few
CDR3nt: TGTGCCAGCAGCTTCGGGACTAGCGGGAGGCTGAAGTGGTTCTTC
CDR3aa: CASSFGTSGRLKWFF

d_gene: TRBD2
v_gene: TRBV4-1
j_gene: TRBJ2-7
abundance: NA
CDR3nt: TGCGCCAGCAGCCAGGACCGGACTAGCGGGAGGGCCTACGAGCAGTACTTC
CDR3aa: CASSQDRTSGRAYEQYF

d_gene: NA
v_gene: TRBV20-1
j_gene: TRBJ2-1
abundance: many
CDR3nt: TGCAGTGCTAGACCGAGGGGTAGCGTCTATGAGCAGTTCTTC
CDR3aa: CSARPRGSVYEQFF

d_gene: NA
v_gene: TRBV10-3
j_gene: TRBJ1-2
abundance: few
CDR3nt: TGTGCCATCAGTGACAGCAACTATGGCTACACCTTC
CDR3aa: CAISDSNYGYTF

d_gene: TRBD2
v_gene: TRBV5-8
j_gene: TRBJ2-7
abundance: NA
CDR3nt: TGTGCCAGCAGCCCGCGGGGGGCCGTTCACGAGCAGTACTTC
CDR3aa: CASSPRGAVHEQYF

d_gene: NA
v_gene: TRBV7-9
j_gene: TRBJ1-3
abundance: NA
CDR3nt: TGTGCCAGCAGCTTAGGGCAGGGTGCTGGAAACACCATATATTTT
CDR3aa: CASSLGQGAGNTIYF

d_gene: NA
v_gene: TRBV24-1
j_gene: TRBJ2-1
abundance: NA
CDR3nt: TGTGCCACCAGTGATTTGTCGGGGGCACGCGTTGAGCAGTTCTTC
CDR3aa: CATSDLSGARVEQFF

d_gene: NA
v_gene: TRBV2
j_gene: TRBJ1-6
abundance: many
CDR3nt: TGTGCCAGCAGCGCTCGTCGGGCAGGGGAATACTATAATTCACCCCTCCACTTT
CDR3aa: CASSARRAGEYYNSPLHF

d_gene: NA
v_gene: TRBV20-1
j_gene: TRBJ1-4
abundance: few
CDR3nt: TGCAGTGCTAGCGATTACCAGGGGAGTAATGAAAAACTGTTTTTT
CDR3aa: CSASDYQGSNEKLFF

d_gene: TRBD1
v_gene: TRBV19
j_gene: TRBJ2-5
abundance: NA
CDR3nt: TGTGCCAGTAGTTCACCGGGGACAGCCACACGGGAGACCCAGTACTTC
CDR3aa: CASSSPGTATRETQYF

d_gene: NA
v_gene: TRBV6-1
j_gene: TRBJ2-3
abundance: few
CDR3nt: TGTGCCAGCAGTGCCTCCGGGGGAAACGCAGATACGCAGTATTTT
CDR3aa: CASSASGGNADTQYF

d_gene: NA
v_gene: TRBV7-8
j_gene: TRBJ1-2
abundance: many
CDR3nt: TGTGCCAGCAGCCCCCACACGGGGGGCTACACCTTC
CDR3aa: CASSPHTGGYTF

d_gene: NA
v_gene: TRBV12-3/TRBV12-4
j_gene: TRBJ2-4
abundance: many
CDR3nt: TGTGCCAGCAGTTCGTCCAAAAACATTCAGTACTTC
CDR3aa: CASSSSKNIQYF

d_gene: TRBD1
v_gene: TRBV5-1
j_gene: TRBJ1-2
abundance: many
CDR3nt: TGCGCCAGCAGCGTGGGACAGGGTCCGTTCTATGGCTACACCTTC
CDR3aa: CASSVGQGPFYGYTF

d_gene: NA
v_gene: TRBV20-1
j_gene: TRBJ1-5
abundance: many
CDR3nt: TGCAGTGCTGCCACTGTCGGGGGGGATCAGCCCCAGCATTTT
CDR3aa: CSAATVGGDQPQHF

d_gene: TRBD2
v_gene: TRBV6-1
j_gene: TRBJ2-7
abundance: NA
CDR3nt: TGTGCCAGCAGTCCCCGGGGACTAGTGCTCTACGAGCAGTACTTC
CDR3aa: CASSPRGLVLYEQYF

d_gene: TRBD2
v_gene: TRBV3-1
j_gene: TRBJ2-7
abundance: many
CDR3nt: TGTGCCAGCAGCCAAGGGCGGGGGGTCGAGCAGTACTTC
CDR3aa: CASSQGRGVEQYF

d_gene: TRBD2
v_gene: TRBV12-3/TRBV12-4
j_gene: TRBJ2-3
abundance: few
CDR3nt: TGTGCCAGCAGTTTTGAGGGCGGGAGGCCAGATACGCAGTATTTT
CDR3aa: CASSFEGGRPDTQYF

d_gene: NA
v_gene: TRBV6-2/TRBV6-3
j_gene: TRBJ2-1
abundance: NA
CDR3nt: TGTGCCAGCAGTTACGCCCAGCGGAGTCACAATGAGCAGTTCTTC
CDR3aa: CASSYAQRSHNEQFF

d_gene: NA
v_gene: TRBV27
j_gene: TRBJ1-1
abundance: few
CDR3nt: TGTGCCAGCAATCTGAGTGGGAACACTGAAGCTTTCTTT
CDR3aa: CASNLSGNTEAFF

d_gene: TRBD1
v_gene: TRBV18
j_gene: TRBJ2-7
abundance: few
CDR3nt: TGTGCCAGCTCCAGGGACAGGGGGGCCGAGGCCTACGAGCAGTACTTC
CDR3aa: CASSRDRGAEAYEQYF

d_gene: NA
v_gene: TRBV11-3
j_gene: TRBJ2-1
abundance: few
CDR3nt: TGTGCCAGCAGCTTAGGTCTAGCGTGGGAAGACAATGAGCAGTTCTTC
CDR3aa: CASSLGLAWEDNEQFF

d_gene: TRBD1
v_gene: TRBV7-9
j_gene: TRBJ2-7
abundance: NA
CDR3nt: TGTGCCAGCAGCCCTATAGGGGGCTTTCGCGAGCAGTACTTC
CDR3aa: CASSPIGGFREQYF

d_gene: NA
v_gene: TRBV6-5
j_gene: TRBJ1-1
abundance: many
CDR3nt: TGTGCCAGCAGTTACACGGGGCGAGCTTTCTTT
CDR3aa: CASSYTGRAFF

d_gene: TRBD1
v_gene: TRBV19
j_gene: TRBJ1-2
abundance: NA
CDR3nt: TGTGCCAGTAGTCTATATTCCGTCGGGACAGGTTATGGCTACACCTTC
CDR3aa: CASSLYSVGTGYGYTF

d_gene: NA
v_gene: TRBV12-3/TRBV12-4
j_gene: TRBJ2-7
abundance: many
CDR3nt: TGTGCCAGCAGTTTAGGAGCAGGCTACGAGCAGTACTTC
CDR3aa: CASSLGAGYEQYF

d_gene: NA
v_gene: TRBV6-1
j_gene: TRBJ2-4
abundance: NA
CDR3nt: TGTGCCAGCAGTTCAGAAAACATTCAGTACTTC
CDR3aa: CASSSENIQYF

d_gene: NA
v_gene: TRBV11-2
j_gene: TRBJ2-5
abundance: many
CDR3nt: TGTGCCAGCAGCTTACCAATGGGGGGGCGGGAGACCCAGTACTTC
CDR3aa: CASSLPMGGRETQYF

d_gene: TRBD1
v_gene: TRBV4-1
j_gene: TRBJ1-1
abundance: few
CDR3nt: TGCGCCAGCAGCCAAGACCGGGACAGATACACTGAAGCTTTCTTT
CDR3aa: CASSQDRDRYTEAFF

d_gene: NA
v_gene: TRBV27
j_gene: TRBJ1-2
abundance: NA
CDR3nt: TGTGCCGGCAGTTCACCCCCCTCTGGCTACACCTTC
CDR3aa: CAGSSPPSGYTF

d_gene: TRBD1
v_gene: TRBV24-1
j_gene: TRBJ2-1
abundance: many
CDR3nt: TGTGCCACCAGTGACCGGGACAGGGTCTACAATGAGCAGTTCTTC
CDR3aa: CATSDRDRVYNEQFF

d_gene: NA
v_gene: TRBV14
j_gene: TRBJ2-2
abundance: NA
CDR3nt: TGTGCCAGCAGCCAAGCGCGGGGAAACACCGGGGAGCTGTTTTTT
CDR3aa: CASSQARGNTGELFF

d_gene: NA
v_gene: TRBV7-9
j_gene: TRBJ2-5
abundance: NA
CDR3nt: TGTGCCAGCAGTTTGATGGCAGGGGAGACCCAGTACTTC
CDR3aa: CASSLMAGETQYF

d_gene: NA
v_gene: TRBV6-1
j_gene: TRBJ2-2
abundance: few
CDR3nt: TGTGCCAGCAGTGGACAAGTCACCGGGGAGCTGTTTTTT
CDR3aa: CASSGQVTGELFF

d_gene: NA
v_gene: TRBV7-9
j_gene: TRBJ1-5
abundance: few
CDR3nt: TGTGCCAGCTCCCCCAATAGGGATCAGCCCCAGCATTTT
CDR3aa: CASSPNRDQPQHF

d_gene: NA
v_gene: TRBV28
j_gene: TRBJ2-7
abundance: many
CDR3nt: TGTGCCAGCAGCCTTTCCGGGACGGAAGACGAGCAGTACTTC
CDR3aa: CASSLSGTEDEQYF

d_gene: NA
v_gene: TRBV2
j_gene: TRBJ2-7
abundance: many
CDR3nt: TGTGCCAGCACCCCAATAGACTACGAGCAGTACTTC
CDR3aa: CASTPIDYEQYF

d_gene: TRBD2
v_gene: TRBV20-1
j_gene: TRBJ2-7
abundance: many
CDR3nt: TGCAGTGCCCCCAGGGGGCTAGCGGGAGTCGAGCAGTACTTC
CDR3aa: CSAPRGLAGVEQYF

d_gene: NA
v_gene: TRBV12-5
j_gene: TRBJ1-5
abundance: few
CDR3nt: TGTGCTAGTGGTTTTGGGAGCAATCAGCCCCAGCATTTT
CDR3aa: CASGFGSNQPQHF

d_gene: TRBD2
v_gene: TRBV5-1
j_gene: TRBJ2-2
abundance: many
CDR3nt: TGCGCCAGCAGCTTGGGTCCTAGCGGGAGTTCCGGGGAGCTGTTTTTT
CDR3aa: CASSLGPSGSSGELFF